This entry concerns a single T cell receptor beta chain. This sample was included in a study of T-cell memory formation after mild COVID-19. About the study: Each donor largely had its own TCR clusters.

TCRalpha and TCRbeta libraries used 5'RACE with constant-segment primers and UMIs. From the 5' RACE reads, TCRdb called clonotypes with MiXCR, one entry per CDR3 protein. The data show nearly 250,000 distinct CDR3 sequences, less than 20% seen once. The CDR3 loop spans 16 amino acids. The V gene lost 3 bases and the J gene lost 5 bases, with 16 bases spanning the gap. The V gene's germline CDR1 is LGHNA and CDR2 YNFKEQ. V usage is TRBV4-2 and J usage is TRBJ1-4, with D possibly being TRBD1 (6 bases). The sample was PBMCs or a T cell subset sorted from them (not recorded which). The clonotype originates from an adult woman who had mild COVID-19 (a few samples of this study predate the infection). Cell type and time point are not known. The CDR3 sequence: CASSQGQGVGNEKLFF. The CDR3 DNA reads as TGTGCCAGCAGCCAGGGACAAGGGGTTGGGAATGAAAAACTGTTTTTT.